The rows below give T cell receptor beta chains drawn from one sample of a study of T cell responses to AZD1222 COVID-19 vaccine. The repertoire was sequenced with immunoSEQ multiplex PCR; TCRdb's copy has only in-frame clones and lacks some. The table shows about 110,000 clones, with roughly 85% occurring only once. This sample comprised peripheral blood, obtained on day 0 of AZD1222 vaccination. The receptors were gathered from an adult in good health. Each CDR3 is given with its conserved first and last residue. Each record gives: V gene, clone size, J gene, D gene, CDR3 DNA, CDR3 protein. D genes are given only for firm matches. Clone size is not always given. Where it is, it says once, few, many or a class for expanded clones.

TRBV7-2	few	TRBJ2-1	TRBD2	TGTGCCAGCAGCTCACTTTCGCGGGGGGGCTACAATGAGCAGTTCTTC	CASSSLSRGGYNEQFF
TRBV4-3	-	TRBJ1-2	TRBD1	TGCGCCAGCAGCCAAGGGGGACAGCGAGCTAACTATGGCTACACCTTC	CASSQGGQRANYGYTF
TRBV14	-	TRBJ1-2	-	TGTGCCAGCAGCCAAGATCTAAGGCCGTCCAACTATGGCTACACCTTC	CASSQDLRPSNYGYTF
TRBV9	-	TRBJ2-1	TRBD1	TGTGCCAGCAGCGCAAGACCGGGACAGGGCATCGATGAGCAGTTCTTC	CASSARPGQGIDEQFF
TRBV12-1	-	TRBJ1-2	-	TGTGCCAGCAGCCCCACCCAGGCCCCGGCTAACTATGGCTACACCTTC	CASSPTQAPANYGYTF
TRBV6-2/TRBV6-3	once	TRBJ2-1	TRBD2	TGTGCCAGCAGCCGGACTAGCGGGAGGTACAATGAGCAGTTCTTC	CASSRTSGRYNEQFF
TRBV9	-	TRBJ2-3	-	TGTGCCAGTTCTTGGTCTCCATTCACAGATACGCAGTATTTT	CASSWSPFTDTQYF
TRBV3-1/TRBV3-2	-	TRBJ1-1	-	TGTGCCAGCAGCCAGCAAACAGGGATCGCAGCTTTCTTT	CASSQQTGIAAFF
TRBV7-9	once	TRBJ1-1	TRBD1	TGTGCCAGCAGCCCCTTCCGGACAGGGGGAAACACTGAAGCTTTCTTT	CASSPFRTGGNTEAFF
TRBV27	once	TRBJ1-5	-	TGTGCCAGCAGTTTATTCAGACCAGGCAATCAGCCCCAGCATTTT	CASSLFRPGNQPQHF
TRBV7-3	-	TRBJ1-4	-	TGTGCCAGCAGCTTAACCCCCCAGGGGTGGGCTAATGAAAAACTGTTTTTT	CASSLTPQGWANEKLFF
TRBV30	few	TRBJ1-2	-	TGTGCCTGGAGTGTAGGTACAGGCTATGGCTACACCTTC	CAWSVGTGYGYTF
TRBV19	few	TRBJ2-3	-	TGTGCCAGTAGTTTCCAAAGGGATACGCAGTATTTT	CASSFQRDTQYF
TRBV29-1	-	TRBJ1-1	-	TGCAGCGTTGATAGAGGCACTGAAGCTTTCTTT	CSVDRGTEAFF
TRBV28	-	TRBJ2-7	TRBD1	TGTGCCAGCAGTTTAGGGGCAGGGGGTGGTTACGAGCAGTACTTC	CASSLGAGGGYEQYF